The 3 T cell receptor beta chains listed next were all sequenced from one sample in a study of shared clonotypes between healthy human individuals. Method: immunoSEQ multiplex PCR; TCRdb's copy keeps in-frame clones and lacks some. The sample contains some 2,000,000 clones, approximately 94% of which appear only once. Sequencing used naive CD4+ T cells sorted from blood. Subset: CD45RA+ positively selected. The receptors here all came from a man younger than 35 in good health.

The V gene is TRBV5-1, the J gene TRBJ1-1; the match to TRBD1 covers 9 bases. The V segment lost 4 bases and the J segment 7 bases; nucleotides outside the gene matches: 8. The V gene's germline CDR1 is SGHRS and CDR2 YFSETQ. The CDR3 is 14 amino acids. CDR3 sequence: CASSAWDRVNEAFF. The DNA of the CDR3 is TGCGCCAGCAGCGCCTGGGACAGGGTAAATGAAGCTTTCTTT.

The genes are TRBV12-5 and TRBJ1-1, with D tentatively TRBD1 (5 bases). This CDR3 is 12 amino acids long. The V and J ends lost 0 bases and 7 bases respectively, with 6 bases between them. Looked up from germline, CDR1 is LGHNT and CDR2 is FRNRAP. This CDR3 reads CASGLVGVEAFF. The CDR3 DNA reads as TGTGCTAGTGGTTTGGTGGGGGTTGAAGCTTTCTTT.

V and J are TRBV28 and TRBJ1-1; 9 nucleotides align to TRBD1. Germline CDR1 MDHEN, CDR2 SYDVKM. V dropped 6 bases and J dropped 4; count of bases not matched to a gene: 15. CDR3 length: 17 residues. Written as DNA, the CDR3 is TGTGCCAGCAGCATTTCAACAGGGGGCGCGGGAAGCACTGAAGCTTTCTTT. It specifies CASSISTGGAGSTEAFF.